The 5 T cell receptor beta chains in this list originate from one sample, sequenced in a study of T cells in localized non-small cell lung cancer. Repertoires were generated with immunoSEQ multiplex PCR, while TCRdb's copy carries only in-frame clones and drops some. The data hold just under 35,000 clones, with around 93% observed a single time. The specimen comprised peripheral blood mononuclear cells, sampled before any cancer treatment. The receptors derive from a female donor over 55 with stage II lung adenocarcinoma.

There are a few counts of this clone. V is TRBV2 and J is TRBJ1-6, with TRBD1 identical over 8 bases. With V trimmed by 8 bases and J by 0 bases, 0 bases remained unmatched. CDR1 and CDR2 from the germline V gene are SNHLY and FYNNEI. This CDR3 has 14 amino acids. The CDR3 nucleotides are TGTGCCAGCGGACAGGGCTCCTATAATTCACCCCTCCACTTT. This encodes CASGQGSYNSPLHF.

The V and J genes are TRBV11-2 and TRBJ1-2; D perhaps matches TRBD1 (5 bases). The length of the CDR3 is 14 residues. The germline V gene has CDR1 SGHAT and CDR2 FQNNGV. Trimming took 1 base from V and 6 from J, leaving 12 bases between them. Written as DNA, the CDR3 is TGTGCCAGCAGCTTAGGAGGGGCCATAGATGGCTACACCTTC. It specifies CASSLGGAIDGYTF.

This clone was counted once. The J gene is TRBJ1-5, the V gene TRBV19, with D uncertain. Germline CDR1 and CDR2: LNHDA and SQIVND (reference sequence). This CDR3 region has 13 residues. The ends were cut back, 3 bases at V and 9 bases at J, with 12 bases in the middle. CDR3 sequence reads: CASSIPPGGPQHF. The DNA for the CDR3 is TGTGCCAGTAGTATCCCTCCCGGTGGGCCCCAGCATTTT.

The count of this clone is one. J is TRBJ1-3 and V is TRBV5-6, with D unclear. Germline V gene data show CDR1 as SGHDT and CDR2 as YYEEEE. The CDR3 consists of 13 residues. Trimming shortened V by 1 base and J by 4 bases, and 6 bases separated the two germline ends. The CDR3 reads CASSLWGGNTIYF. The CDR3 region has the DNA TGTGCCAGCAGCTTGTGGGGAGGAAACACCATATATTTT.

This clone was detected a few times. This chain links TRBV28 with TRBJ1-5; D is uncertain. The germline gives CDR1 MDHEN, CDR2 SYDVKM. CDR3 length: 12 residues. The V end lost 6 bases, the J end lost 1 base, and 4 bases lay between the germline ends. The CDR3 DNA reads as TGTGCCAGCAGCAGGAGCAATCAGCCCCAGCATTTT. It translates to CASSRSNQPQHF.